Detailed here is one TCR beta chain. Time point noted: after dendritic cell vaccination, including at tumor progression/relapse. Blood PBMC samples: pre-vaccination, two weeks post third vaccination, and at tumor progression. Primers: 60 V beta forward and 13 J beta reverse. Profiled with immunoSEQ multiplex PCR; TCRdb holds only in-frame clones, not every one. The data hold 45,000 to 60,000 clones, with about four fifths observed a single time. This entry comes from a study of glioma-infiltrating T cells after dendritic cell vaccination. On the study more broadly: Dendritic cell vaccination trial patients had either newly diagnosed or recurrent glioblastoma.

Trimming pared 5 bases from V and 9 bases from J, leaving 23 bases between. The germline V gene has CDR1 SGHNT and CDR2 YENEEA. The length of the CDR3 is 17 residues. Sequencing used blood, obtained after dendritic cell vaccination. The chain combines TRBV11-3 with TRBJ2-6; possibly TRBD1 for D (6 bases). This receptor was obtained from a human donor with glioblastoma. The CDR3, as DNA: TGTGCCAGCAGCCCCTGGGGACACGGGTTGGGTGACAACGTCCTGACTTTC. It yields the protein CASSPWGHGLGDNVLTF.